The 2 T cell receptor beta chains below were found in one sample sequenced in a study of blood T cells in healthy people across ages. A J-beta primer mix and a sample-barcoded 5' primer were used in a second PCR of about 6 to 12 cycles. TCRdb re-analysed the 5' RACE reads in MiXCR, keeping a single row per CDR3 protein. Among some 1.7 million distinct CDR3 sequences listed, 28% were seen once. The sample taken for sequencing was blood. These receptors were obtained from a woman aged 25 to 39 in good health.

Ten or more counts support this clonotype. The chain is built from TRBV14 and TRBJ2-4, with a weak D call TRBD2 (5 bases). V was trimmed by 4 bases and J by 3 bases, leaving 10 bases between them. This CDR3 contains 14 residues. In germline, CDR1 is SGHDN, CDR2 FVKESK. CDR3 amino acids: CASSPGIYKNIQYF. CDR3 DNA sequence: TGTGCCAGCAGCCCCGGGATTTACAAAAACATTCAGTACTTC.

The chain is built from TRBV19 and TRBJ2-7; D may be TRBD1 (5 bases). Per germline, CDR1 LNHDA and CDR2 SQIVND (reference sequence). The CDR3 is 14 amino acids. The V gene lost 5 bases and the J gene lost 3 bases, with 14 bases spanning the gap. The CDR3 coding sequence is TGTGCCAGTAGTCTCCGGTTGACAGACTACGAGCAGTACTTC. Encoded protein: CASSLRLTDYEQYF.